The 20 T cell receptor beta chains in this list originate from one sample, sequenced in a study of blood T cell repertoires in COVID-19. TCRdb's copy holds only in-frame clones and misses some; the assay was immunoSEQ multiplex PCR. The table includes approximately 300,000 clones, 80% to 90% detected once. Sequencing was carried out using PBMCs or T cells enriched from blood (not recorded which). These receptors were obtained from a man aged 30-40 years who had recovered from COVID-19.

The chain is built from TRBV7-2 and TRBJ2-1; 9 bases are shared with TRBD2. CDR3 length: 15 residues. Germline assignment: CDR1 SGHTA and CDR2 FQGNSA. V shed 0 bases and J 9 bases; nucleotides not matched to a gene: 6. CDR3 loop: CASSLAREGLSEQFF. The CDR3 coding sequence is TGTGCCAGCAGCTTAGCGCGGGAGGGCCTAAGTGAGCAGTTCTTC.

V and J are TRBV11-3 and TRBJ1-6; TRBD1 is a possible D gene (6 bases). The CDR3 extends over 17 amino acids. The V and J ends lost 5 bases and 8 bases respectively, with 22 bases between them. Germline values: CDR1 SGHNT, CDR2 YENEEA. This CDR3 reads CASSPADRFRVYSPLHF. CDR3 bases: TGTGCCAGCAGCCCAGCGGACAGATTCCGTGTGTATTCACCCCTCCACTTT. Variable domain in full (rest from reference TRBV11-3 and TRBJ1-6): EAGVVQSPRYKIIEKKQPVAFWCNPISGHNTLYWYLQNLGQGPELLIRYENEEAVDDSQLPKDRFSAERLKGVDSTLKIQPAELGDSAVYLCASSPADRFRVYSPLHFGNGTRLTVT.

In this sample, this clone turned up once. The chain employs TRBV4-1 and TRBJ2-2, with a weak D call TRBD1 (5 bases). CDR3 length: 15 residues. CDR1 is MGHRA, CDR2 YSYEKL, per germline. V lost 5 bases to trimming and J lost 7 bases, with 17 bases between them. The CDR3 spells CASSVSSQGLGELFF. CDR3 nucleotides: TGCGCCAGCAGCGTGAGCAGCCAGGGCCTCGGGGAGCTGTTTTTT.

This sequence joins TRBV4-1 and TRBJ2-4; 8 nucleotides align to TRBD1. The germline V gene encodes CDR1 MGHRA and CDR2 YSYEKL. V trimming: 3 bases; J trimming: 0 bases; junction bases outside the gene matches: 4. The CDR3 totals 16 residues. In DNA form, the CDR3 reads TGCGCCAGCAGCCACGGACAGGGACTAGCCAAAAACATTCAGTACTTC. It codes for CASSHGQGLAKNIQYF.

The table lists this clone with a count of one. The CDR3 region is CASSQAGLIPDTQYF. DNA for the CDR3: TGCGCCAGCAGCCAAGCGGGACTGATCCCAGATACGCAGTATTTT. This rearrangement joins TRBV4-1 to TRBJ2-3; D may be TRBD2 (6 bases). In germline, CDR1 is MGHRA, CDR2 YSYEKL. V lost 1 base and J 4 bases, leaving 12 bases between the germline ends. CDR3 length: 15 residues.

The chain has TRBV5-3 and TRBJ2-7, with 9 bases matching TRBD2. TRBV5-3 is an ORF, with its function uncertain. The CDR3 runs 18 residues. Germline trimming cut 3 bases from V and 7 bases from J; bases unmatched to any gene: 20. Written as DNA, the CDR3 is TGTGCCAGAAGCTGTCTGCCTAGCGGGACAAGACACCCGGGGGAGCAGTACTTC. Translated, it gives CARSCLPSGTRHPGEQYF.

The rearrangement links TRBV5-1 to TRBJ2-6; the D gene is possibly TRBD2 (6 bases). This CDR3 region has 18 residues. CDR1 SGHRS and CDR2 YFSETQ come from the germline V gene. V gave up 0 bases and J gave up 0 bases, with 13 bases separating them. CDR3 coding DNA: TGCGCCAGCAGCTTGGTTGGGGGGATGGTCTCTGGGGCCAACGTCCTGACTTTC. It yields the protein CASSLVGGMVSGANVLTF.

This clone was picked up many times. This chain joins TRBV6-4 and TRBJ2-1; possibly TRBD2 for D (6 bases). Germline V gene sequence: CDR1 MRHNA, CDR2 SNTAGT. This CDR3 contains 12 residues. Trimming took 2 bases from V and 10 from J, leaving 9 bases between them. The CDR3 is CASSDGTLEQFF. DNA of the CDR3: TGTGCCAGCAGTGACGGGACTCTAGAGCAGTTCTTC.

J is TRBJ2-5 and V is TRBV7-9; maybe TRBD2 (5 bases). Germline assignment: CDR1 SEHNR and CDR2 FQNEAQ (reference sequence). This CDR3 spans 14 amino acids. The V and J ends lost 5 bases and 4 bases respectively, with 14 bases between them. The CDR3 reads CASSPSGGLETQYF. Written as DNA, the CDR3 is TGTGCCAGCAGCCCATCGGGCGGACTAGAGACCCAGTACTTC.

V is TRBV29-1 and J is TRBJ1-1; D is ambiguous. Germline V gene lookup returns CDR1 SQVTM and CDR2 ANQGSEA. V lost 7 bases to trimming and J lost 1 base, with 10 bases between them. The CDR3 is made up of 12 amino acids. CDR3 in DNA: TGCAGCGCTCGATCGGGGAACACTGAAGCTTTCTTT. This gives the protein CSARSGNTEAFF.

The CDR3 loop is CATSDWFTGEYEQYF. DNA for the CDR3: TGTGCCACCAGTGATTGGTTCACGGGGGAGTACGAGCAGTACTTC. This chain uses TRBV24-1 with TRBJ2-7; D perhaps matches TRBD2 (6 bases). Germline assignment: CDR1 KGHDR and CDR2 SFDVKD. Trimming cost V 2 bases and J 4 bases, with 14 bases left between them. The CDR3 totals 15 residues.

The gene calls are TRBV19 and TRBJ1-2; 7 bases line up with TRBD1. Germline CDR1 is LNHDA and CDR2 is SQIVND (reference sequence). With 2 bases clipped from V and 4 bases from J, the junction kept 13 bases outside the gene matches. This CDR3 is built from 17 residues. The chain's CDR3 is CASSIPVGTEKPYGYTF. The CDR3 DNA reads TGTGCCAGTAGTATACCCGTCGGGACAGAAAAGCCCTATGGCTACACCTTC.

The table lists this clone with many counts. V usage is TRBV6-1 and J usage is TRBJ2-3, with 8 bases identical to TRBD2. Unmatched junction bases numbered 1, after V lost 1 base and J lost 1 base. The CDR3 totals 15 residues. Germline-derived CDR1 and CDR2 are MNHNS and SASEGT. The CDR3 protein is CASSEEAGGTDTQYF. CDR3 nucleotides: TGTGCCAGCAGTGAAGAAGCGGGGGGCACAGATACGCAGTATTTT.

The gene calls are TRBV4-1 and TRBJ1-1; the D gene is possibly TRBD1 (5 bases). Looked up from germline, CDR1 is MGHRA and CDR2 is YSYEKL. The CDR3 has 15 amino acids. Deletions cut 6 bases from V and 2 bases from J, with 16 bases between. In DNA form, the CDR3 reads TGCGCCAGCAGACTGGCGGAGACAGCTAACACTGAAGCTTTCTTT. Residues: CASRLAETANTEAFF.

V is TRBV18 and J is TRBJ1-1; 7 bases line up with TRBD1. The CDR3 length is 14 residues. V shed 1 base and J 7 bases; nucleotides not matched to a gene: 6. Germline lookup yields CDR1 KGHSH and CDR2 LQKENI. CDR3 amino acids: CASSPQGALSEAFF. The CDR3 DNA reads as TGTGCCAGCTCACCACAGGGGGCGCTCAGTGAAGCTTTCTTT. The complete variable domain, with remaining parts taken from reference TRBV18 and TRBJ1-1, reads NAGVMQNPRHLVRRRGQEARLRCSPMKGHSHVYWYRQLPEEGLKFMVYLQKENIIDESGMPKERFSAEFPKEGPSILRIQQVVRGDSAAYFCASSPQGALSEAFFGQGTRLTVV.

The chain recombines TRBV18 with TRBJ2-1, with TRBD1 as a possible D gene (6 bases). The V gene's germline CDR1 is KGHSH and CDR2 LQKENI. V was pared by 8 bases and J by 9 bases, with 26 bases between. The CDR3 length is 16 residues. The CDR3 loop is CASRSRTAPDRGEQFF. The DNA for the CDR3 is TGTGCCAGCCGATCGCGGACAGCCCCGGATAGGGGTGAGCAGTTCTTC. Full variable domain (outside the CDR3, taken from reference TRBV18 and TRBJ2-1): NAGVMQNPRHLVRRRGQEARLRCSPMKGHSHVYWYRQLPEEGLKFMVYLQKENIIDESGMPKERFSAEFPKEGPSILRIQQVVRGDSAAYFCASRSRTAPDRGEQFFGPGTRLTVL.

V gene TRBV19 combines with J gene TRBJ2-5; 9 positions agree with TRBD1. In germline, CDR1 is LNHDA, CDR2 SQIVND (reference sequence). The CDR3 is 15 residues long. The ends lost 7 bases at V and 5 bases at J; junction bases unmatched: 11. This CDR3 reads CASTPQGALRETQYF. The CDR3 DNA is TGTGCCAGTACCCCACAGGGGGCGCTTCGGGAGACCCAGTACTTC.

The V call is TRBV29-1, the J call TRBJ2-7, with TRBD2 identical over 8 bases. After removal of 6 bases from V and 0 bases from J, the junction contained 22 bases not matched to a gene. The germline V gene encodes CDR1 SQVTM and CDR2 ANQGSEA. The CDR3 spans 19 residues. The CDR3 protein is CSVPRGGRRGTVSSYEQYF. The DNA for the CDR3 is TGCAGCGTCCCTCGCGGGGGGAGGCGCGGGACGGTAAGCTCCTACGAGCAGTACTTC.

V and J are TRBV2 and TRBJ2-7, with D possibly being TRBD1 (8 bases). The CDR3 is 16 amino acids. Germline V gene data show CDR1 as SNHLY and CDR2 as FYNNEI. Trimming took off 3 bases at V and 1 base at J, with 16 bases between the two ends. CDR3 amino acids: CASSEEAGQVSYEQYF. The CDR3 nucleotides read TGTGCCAGCAGTGAGGAAGCGGGACAGGTTTCCTACGAGCAGTACTTC. Full variable domain (outside the CDR3, taken from reference TRBV2 and TRBJ2-7): EPEVTQTPSHQVTQMGQEVILRCVPISNHLYFYWYRQILGQKVEFLVSFYNNEISEKSEIFDDQFSVERPDGSNFTLKIRSTKLEDSAMYFCASSEEAGQVSYEQYFGPGTRLTVT.

This chain connects TRBV10-1 to TRBJ2-5, with 8 bases identical to TRBD2. This CDR3 is 16 amino acids long. CDR1 is WNHNN and CDR2 is SYGVQD in the germline V gene (reference sequence). Germline trimming cut 3 bases from V and 0 bases from J; bases unmatched to any gene: 6. CDR3 coding DNA: TGCGCCAGCAGTGATATGGCTAGCGGGTACCAAGAGACCCAGTACTTC. This translates into CASSDMASGYQETQYF.